This TCR beta chain is from a study of T cell repertoires in cytomegalovirus infection. The overall study: Recently identified HLA-C-restricted CMV epitopes were used, and well-studied HLA-B-restricted CMV epitopes were used as well. The public TCR beta signatures pointed to both CMV infection and matching HLA type. Study-wide findings and caveats: Of the TCR beta families, the public ones yielded a cumulative frequency that identified carriers of CMV plus the relevant HLA.

To note about this clonotype: Its target is not known.

V was cut by 7 bases and J by 2 bases, with 5 bases left in between. The CDR3 loop spans 11 amino acids. Germline assignment: CDR1 MNHEY and CDR2 SMNVEV (reference sequence). Using its own MiXCR run on the reads, TCRdb lists one record per CDR3 protein. The data contain hundreds of thousands of distinct CDR3 sequences, around a third of them seen just once; the ten biggest clones take up roughly 16%. This sequence was found in a human donor in good health (CMV status not recorded). Some clones in this sample may be carry-over from other donors' samples. This specimen was cultured PBMCs, taken from culture after CMV antigen stimulation. This chain connects TRBV27 to TRBJ1-1; no firm D call. The CDR3 DNA follows: TGTGCCAGCAAACACAACACTGAAGCTTTCTTT. Its translation is CASKHNTEAFF.